This T cell receptor beta chain came from a study of blood T cell repertoires in COVID-19. Across the whole study: Samples came from the United States, Italy and Spain, spanning acute and convalescent COVID-19. PBMCs, B-cell-depleted T cells, or T cells provided the cDNA or gDNA that made up the material.

Methods used by the authors: Amplification from reference gene primers served as the basis for estimated nucleated cell counts. Measured with immunoSEQ multiplex PCR; TCRdb has only the in-frame clones, and not every one. Clonal size and the V and J genes are those of that table, whereas D and trimming came from the DNA. This sample has a few hundred thousand clones, with around nine tenths found just once. The CDR3 contains 15 residues. Trimming cost V 2 bases and J 5 bases; bases outside gene matches: 8. The germline V gene has CDR1 SGHTA and CDR2 FQGNSA. The sample taken for sequencing was peripheral blood. This clonotype originated in a man at least 80 years old with acute or convalescent COVID-19. The chain couples TRBV7-2 to TRBJ2-5, with 7 bases identical to TRBD1. In DNA form, the CDR3 reads TGTGCCAGCAGCTTACAGAGGGGGCGCGGGGAGACCCAGTACTTC. This encodes CASSLQRGRGETQYF.